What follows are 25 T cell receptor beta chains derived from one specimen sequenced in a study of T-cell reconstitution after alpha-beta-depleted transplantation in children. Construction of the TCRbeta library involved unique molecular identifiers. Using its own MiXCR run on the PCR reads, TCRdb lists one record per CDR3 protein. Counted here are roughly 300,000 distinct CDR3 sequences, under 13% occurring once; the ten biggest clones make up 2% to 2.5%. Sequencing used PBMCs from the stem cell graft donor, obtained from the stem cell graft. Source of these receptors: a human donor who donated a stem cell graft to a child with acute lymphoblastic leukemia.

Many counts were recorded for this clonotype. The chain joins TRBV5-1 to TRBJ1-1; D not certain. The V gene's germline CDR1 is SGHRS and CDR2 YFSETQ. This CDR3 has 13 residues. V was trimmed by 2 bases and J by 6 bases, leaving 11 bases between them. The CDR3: CASSLSMRSEAFF. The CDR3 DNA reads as TGCGCCAGCAGCTTATCTATGCGATCTGAAGCTTTCTTT.

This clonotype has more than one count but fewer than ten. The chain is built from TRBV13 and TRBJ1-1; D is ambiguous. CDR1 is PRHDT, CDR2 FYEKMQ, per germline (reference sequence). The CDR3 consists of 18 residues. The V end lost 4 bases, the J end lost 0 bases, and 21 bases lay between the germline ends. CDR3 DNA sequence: TGTGCCAGCAGCTCAAGAGCTTTTCCCAGACCTATGAACACTGAAGCTTTCTTT. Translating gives CASSSRAFPRPMNTEAFF. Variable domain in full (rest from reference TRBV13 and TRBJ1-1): AAGVIQSPRHLIKEKRETATLKCYPIPRHDTVYWYQQGPGQDPQFLISFYEKMQSDKGSIPDRFSAQQFSDYHSELNMSSLELGDSALYFCASSSRAFPRPMNTEAFFGQGTRLTVV.

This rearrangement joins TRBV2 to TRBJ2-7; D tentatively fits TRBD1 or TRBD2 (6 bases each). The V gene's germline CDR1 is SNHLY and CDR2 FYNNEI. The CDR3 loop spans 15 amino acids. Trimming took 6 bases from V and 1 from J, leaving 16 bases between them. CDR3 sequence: CASRKQGGDSYEQYF. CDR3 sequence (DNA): TGTGCCAGCAGGAAACAGGGAGGAGATTCCTACGAGCAGTACTTC.

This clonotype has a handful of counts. CDR3 in amino acids: CSFRFLRGQNEQFF. The CDR3 DNA reads as TGCAGCTTTAGATTCTTGAGAGGACAGAATGAGCAGTTCTTC. This rearrangement joins TRBV29-1 to TRBJ2-1, with D possibly TRBD1 on 6 matching bases. The V and J ends lost 8 bases and 7 bases respectively, with 21 bases between them. CDR3 size: 14 residues. The V gene's germline CDR1 is SQVTM and CDR2 ANQGSEA.

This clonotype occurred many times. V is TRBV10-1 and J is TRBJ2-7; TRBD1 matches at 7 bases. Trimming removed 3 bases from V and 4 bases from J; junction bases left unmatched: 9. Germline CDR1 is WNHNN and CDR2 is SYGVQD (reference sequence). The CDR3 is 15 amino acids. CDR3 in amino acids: CASSERQGIGYEQYF. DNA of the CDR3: TGCGCCAGCAGTGAAAGACAGGGTATTGGGTACGAGCAGTACTTC.

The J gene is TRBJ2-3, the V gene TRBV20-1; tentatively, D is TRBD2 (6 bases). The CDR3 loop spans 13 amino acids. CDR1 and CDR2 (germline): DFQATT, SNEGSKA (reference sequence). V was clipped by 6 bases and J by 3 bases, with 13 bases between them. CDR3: CSAPGLGTDTQYF. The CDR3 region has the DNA TGCAGTGCCCCGGGACTGGGGACAGATACGCAGTATTTT.

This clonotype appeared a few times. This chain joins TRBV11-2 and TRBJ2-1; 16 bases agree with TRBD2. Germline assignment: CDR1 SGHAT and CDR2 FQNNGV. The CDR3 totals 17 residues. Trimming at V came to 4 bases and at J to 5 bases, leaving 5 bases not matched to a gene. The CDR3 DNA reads TGTGCCAGCAGCTCCGGGACTAGCGGGAGGGTACACAATGAGCAGTTCTTC. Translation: CASSSGTSGRVHNEQFF.

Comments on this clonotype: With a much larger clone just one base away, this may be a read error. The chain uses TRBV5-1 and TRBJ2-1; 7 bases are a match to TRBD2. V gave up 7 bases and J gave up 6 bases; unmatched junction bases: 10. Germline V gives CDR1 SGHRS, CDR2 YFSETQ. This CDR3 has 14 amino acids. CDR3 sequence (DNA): TGCGCCAGCGCCCTTGGGACTACCTTCAATGAGCAGTTCTTC. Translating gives CASALGTTFNEQFF.

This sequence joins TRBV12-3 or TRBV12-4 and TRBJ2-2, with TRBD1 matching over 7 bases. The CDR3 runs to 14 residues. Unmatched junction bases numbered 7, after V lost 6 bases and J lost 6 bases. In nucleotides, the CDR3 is TGTGCCAGCAGCCTCACAGGGGTTGCCGGGGAGCTGTTTTTT. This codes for CASSLTGVAGELFF.

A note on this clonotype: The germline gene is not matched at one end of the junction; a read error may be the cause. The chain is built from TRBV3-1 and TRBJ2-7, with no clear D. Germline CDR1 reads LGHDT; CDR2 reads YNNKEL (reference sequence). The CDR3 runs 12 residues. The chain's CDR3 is CAGSHPGYEQYF. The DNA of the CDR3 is TGTGCCGGCAGCCACCCAGGTTACGAGCAGTACTTC.

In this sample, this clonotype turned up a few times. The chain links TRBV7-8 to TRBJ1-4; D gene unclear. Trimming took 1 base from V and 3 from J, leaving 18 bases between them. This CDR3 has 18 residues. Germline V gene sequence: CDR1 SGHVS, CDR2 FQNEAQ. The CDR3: CASSLVRGQVAANEKLFF. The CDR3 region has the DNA TGTGCCAGCAGCTTAGTTCGGGGTCAGGTCGCTGCTAATGAAAAACTGTTTTTT.

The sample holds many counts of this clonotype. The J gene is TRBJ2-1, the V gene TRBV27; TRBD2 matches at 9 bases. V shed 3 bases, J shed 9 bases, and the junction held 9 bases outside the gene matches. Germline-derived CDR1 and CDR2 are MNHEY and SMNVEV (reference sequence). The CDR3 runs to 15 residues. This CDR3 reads CASSFRVAGDTEQFF. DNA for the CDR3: TGTGCCAGCAGTTTTCGGGTAGCGGGAGACACTGAGCAGTTCTTC.

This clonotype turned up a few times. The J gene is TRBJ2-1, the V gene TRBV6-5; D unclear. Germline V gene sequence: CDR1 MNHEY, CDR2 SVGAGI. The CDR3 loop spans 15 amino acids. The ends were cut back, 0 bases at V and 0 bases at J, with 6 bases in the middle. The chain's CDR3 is CASSYSLSSYNEQFF. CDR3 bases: TGTGCCAGCAGTTACTCGTTGAGCTCCTACAATGAGCAGTTCTTC.

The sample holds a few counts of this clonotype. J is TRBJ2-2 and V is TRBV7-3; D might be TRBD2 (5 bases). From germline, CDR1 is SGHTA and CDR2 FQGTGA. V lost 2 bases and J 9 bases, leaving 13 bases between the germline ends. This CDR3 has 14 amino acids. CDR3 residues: CASSLDLASRELFF. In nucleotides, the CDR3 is TGTGCCAGCAGCTTAGACCTAGCTAGCAGGGAGCTGTTTTTT.

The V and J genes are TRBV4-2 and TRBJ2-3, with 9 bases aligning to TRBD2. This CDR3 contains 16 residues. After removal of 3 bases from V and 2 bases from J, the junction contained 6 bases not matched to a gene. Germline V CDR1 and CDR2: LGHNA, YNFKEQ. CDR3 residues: CASSQAGLASTDTQYF. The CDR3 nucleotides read TGTGCCAGCAGCCAGGCGGGACTAGCCTCCACAGATACGCAGTATTTT.

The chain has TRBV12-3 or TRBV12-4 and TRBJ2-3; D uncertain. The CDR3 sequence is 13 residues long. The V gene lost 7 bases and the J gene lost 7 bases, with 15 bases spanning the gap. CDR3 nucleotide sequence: TGTGCCAGCAAGCTTCCTAGTACGAATACGCAGTATTTT. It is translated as CASKLPSTNTQYF.

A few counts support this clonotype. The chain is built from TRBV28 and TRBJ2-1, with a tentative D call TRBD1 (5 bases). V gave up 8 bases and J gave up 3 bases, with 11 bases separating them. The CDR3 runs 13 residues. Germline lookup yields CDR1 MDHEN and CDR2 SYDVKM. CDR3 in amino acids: CASLSRGYNEQFF. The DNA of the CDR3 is TGTGCCAGCCTTTCTAGGGGCTACAATGAGCAGTTCTTC.

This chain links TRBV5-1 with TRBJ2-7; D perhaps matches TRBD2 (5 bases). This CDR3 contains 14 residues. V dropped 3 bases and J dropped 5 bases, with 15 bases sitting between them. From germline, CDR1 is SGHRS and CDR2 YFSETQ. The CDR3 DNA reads TGCGCCAGCAGCTCCATCGTAGCGAGCGACGAGCAGTACTTC. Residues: CASSSIVASDEQYF.

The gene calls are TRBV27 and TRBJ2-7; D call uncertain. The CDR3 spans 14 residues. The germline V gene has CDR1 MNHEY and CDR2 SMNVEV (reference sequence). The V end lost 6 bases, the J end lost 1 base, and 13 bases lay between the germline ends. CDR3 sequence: CASSQGPLSYEQYF. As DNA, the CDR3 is TGTGCCAGCAGCCAAGGACCGTTATCCTACGAGCAGTACTTC.

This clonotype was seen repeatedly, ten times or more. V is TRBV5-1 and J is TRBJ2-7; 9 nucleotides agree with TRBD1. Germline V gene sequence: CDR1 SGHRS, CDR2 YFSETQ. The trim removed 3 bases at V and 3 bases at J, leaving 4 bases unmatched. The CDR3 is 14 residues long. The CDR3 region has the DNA TGCGCCAGCAGCTGGGCGGGACAGGGCTACGAGCAGTACTTC. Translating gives CASSWAGQGYEQYF.

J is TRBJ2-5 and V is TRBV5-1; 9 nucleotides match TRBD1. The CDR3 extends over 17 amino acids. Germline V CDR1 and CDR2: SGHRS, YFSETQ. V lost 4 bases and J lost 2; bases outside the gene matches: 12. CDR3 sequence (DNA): TGCGCCAGCAGCCGCCTTTGGGACAGGGCCCTTCAAGAGACCCAGTACTTC. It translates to CASSRLWDRALQETQYF.

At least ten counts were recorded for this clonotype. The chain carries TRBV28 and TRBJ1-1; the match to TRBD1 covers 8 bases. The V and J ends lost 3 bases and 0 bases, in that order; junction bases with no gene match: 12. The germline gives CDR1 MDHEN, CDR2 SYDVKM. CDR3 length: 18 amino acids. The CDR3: CASSLTLQGALLNTEAFF. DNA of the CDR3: TGTGCCAGCAGTTTGACCCTCCAGGGGGCCCTTTTGAACACTGAAGCTTTCTTT.

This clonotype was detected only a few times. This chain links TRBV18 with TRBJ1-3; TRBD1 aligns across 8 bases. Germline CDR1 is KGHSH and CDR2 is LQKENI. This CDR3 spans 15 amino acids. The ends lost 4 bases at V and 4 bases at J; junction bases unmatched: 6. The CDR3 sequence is CASSRTGGRGNTIYF. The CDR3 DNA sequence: TGTGCCAGCTCACGAACAGGGGGAAGAGGAAACACCATATATTTT.

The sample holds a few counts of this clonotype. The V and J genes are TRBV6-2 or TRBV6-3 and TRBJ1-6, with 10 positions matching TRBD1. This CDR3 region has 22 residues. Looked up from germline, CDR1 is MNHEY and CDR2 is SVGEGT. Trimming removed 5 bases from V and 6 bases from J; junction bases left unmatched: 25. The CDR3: CASSTTRLYPGPGQGINSPLHF. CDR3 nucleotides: TGTGCCAGCAGTACGACAAGACTCTACCCCGGACCGGGACAGGGGATTAATTCACCCCTCCACTTT.

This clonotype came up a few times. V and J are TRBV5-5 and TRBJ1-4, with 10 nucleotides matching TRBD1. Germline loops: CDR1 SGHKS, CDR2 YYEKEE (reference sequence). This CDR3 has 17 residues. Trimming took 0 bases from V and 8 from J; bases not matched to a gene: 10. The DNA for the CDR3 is TGTGCCAGCAGCTTGGCCGGCGGGACAGGGGAGGCCGAAAAACTGTTTTTT. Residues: CASSLAGGTGEAEKLFF. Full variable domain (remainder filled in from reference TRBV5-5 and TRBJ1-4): DAGVTQSPTHLIKTRGQQVTLRCSPISGHKSVSWYQQVLGQGPQFIFQYYEKEERGRGNFPDRFSARQFPNYSSELNVNALLLGDSALYLCASSLAGGTGEAEKLFFGSGTQLSVL.